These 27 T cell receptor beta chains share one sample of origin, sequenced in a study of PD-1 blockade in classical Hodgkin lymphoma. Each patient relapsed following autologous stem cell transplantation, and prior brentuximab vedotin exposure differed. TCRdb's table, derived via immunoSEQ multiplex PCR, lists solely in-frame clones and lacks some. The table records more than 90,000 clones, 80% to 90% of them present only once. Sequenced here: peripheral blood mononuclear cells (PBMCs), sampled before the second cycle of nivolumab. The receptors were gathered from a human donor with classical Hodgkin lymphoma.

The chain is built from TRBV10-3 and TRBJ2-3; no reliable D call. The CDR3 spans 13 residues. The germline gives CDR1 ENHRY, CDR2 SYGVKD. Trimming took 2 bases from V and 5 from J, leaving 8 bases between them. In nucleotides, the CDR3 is TGTGCCATCAGTGAGGGGTACAGAGATACGCAGTATTTT. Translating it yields CAISEGYRDTQYF.

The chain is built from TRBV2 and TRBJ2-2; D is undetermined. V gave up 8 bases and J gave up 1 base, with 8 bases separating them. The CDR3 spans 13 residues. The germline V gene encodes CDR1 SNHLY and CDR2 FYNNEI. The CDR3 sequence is CASEWENTGELFF. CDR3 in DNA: TGTGCCAGCGAGTGGGAGAACACCGGGGAGCTGTTTTTT.

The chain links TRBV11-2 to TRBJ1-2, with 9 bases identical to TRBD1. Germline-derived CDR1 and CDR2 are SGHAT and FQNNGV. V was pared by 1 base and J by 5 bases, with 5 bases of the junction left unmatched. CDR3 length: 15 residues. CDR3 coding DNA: TGTGCCAGCAGCTTAGCTGGGACAGGGTTATATGGCTACACCTTC. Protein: CASSLAGTGLYGYTF. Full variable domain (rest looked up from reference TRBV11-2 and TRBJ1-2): EAGVAQSPRYKIIEKRQSVAFWCNPISGHATLYWYQQILGQGPKLLIQFQNNGVVDDSQLPKDRFSAERLKGVDSTLKIQPAKLEDSAVYLCASSLAGTGLYGYTFGSGTRLTVV.

The CDR3 DNA is TGCAGCGCTGTAGCGGGAGGGCAGACCGGGGAGCTGTTTTTT. Its translation is CSAVAGGQTGELFF. The chain couples TRBV29-1 to TRBJ2-2; TRBD2 aligns across 11 bases. Germline CDR1 and CDR2: SQVTM and ANQGSEA. V gave up 7 bases and J gave up 5 bases; unmatched junction bases: 6. CDR3 length: 14 amino acids.

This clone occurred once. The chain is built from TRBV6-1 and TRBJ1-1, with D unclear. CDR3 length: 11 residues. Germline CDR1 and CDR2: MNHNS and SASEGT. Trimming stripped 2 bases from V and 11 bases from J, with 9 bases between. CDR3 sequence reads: CASSERPSAFF. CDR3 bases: TGTGCCAGCAGTGAAAGACCCTCGGCTTTCTTT.

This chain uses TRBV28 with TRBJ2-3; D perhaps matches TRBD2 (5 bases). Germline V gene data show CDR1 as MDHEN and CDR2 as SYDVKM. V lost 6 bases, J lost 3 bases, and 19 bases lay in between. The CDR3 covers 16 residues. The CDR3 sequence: CASRETNPLGTDTQYF. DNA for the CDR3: TGTGCCAGCAGAGAAACCAACCCACTAGGAACAGATACGCAGTATTTT.

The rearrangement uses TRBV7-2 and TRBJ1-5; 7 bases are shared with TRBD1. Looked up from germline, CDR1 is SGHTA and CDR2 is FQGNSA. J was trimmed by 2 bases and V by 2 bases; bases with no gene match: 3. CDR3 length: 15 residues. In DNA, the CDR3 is TGTGCCAGCAGCTTATCAGGGGGTGGCAATCAGCCCCAGCATTTT. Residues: CASSLSGGGNQPQHF.

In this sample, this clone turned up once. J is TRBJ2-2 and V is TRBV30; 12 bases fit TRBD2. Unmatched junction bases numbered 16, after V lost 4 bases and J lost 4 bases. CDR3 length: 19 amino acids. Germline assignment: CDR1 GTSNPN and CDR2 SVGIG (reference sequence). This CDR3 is CAWTPIRLAGEGGTGELFF. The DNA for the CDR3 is TGTGCCTGGACTCCGATAAGACTAGCGGGAGAGGGGGGCACCGGGGAGCTGTTTTTT.

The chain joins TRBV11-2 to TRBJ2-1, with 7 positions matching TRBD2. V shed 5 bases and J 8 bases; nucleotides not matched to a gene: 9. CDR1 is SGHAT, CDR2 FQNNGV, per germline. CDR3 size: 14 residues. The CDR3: CASSPRLALYEQFF. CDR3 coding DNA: TGTGCCAGCAGCCCCCGACTAGCCCTCTATGAGCAGTTCTTC.

Here the CDR3 reads CASTRGPGNTIYF. CDR3 bases: TGTGCCAGTACTCGAGGACCTGGAAACACCATATATTTT. The chain is built from TRBV19 and TRBJ1-3; D remains unclear. CDR1 LNHDA and CDR2 SQIVND come from the germline V gene (reference sequence). V was cut by 7 bases and J by 2 bases, with 9 bases left in between. The length of the CDR3 is 13 residues.

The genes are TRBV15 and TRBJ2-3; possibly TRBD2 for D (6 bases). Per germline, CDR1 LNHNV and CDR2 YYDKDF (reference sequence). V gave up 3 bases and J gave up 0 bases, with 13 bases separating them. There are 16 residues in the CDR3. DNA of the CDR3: TGTGCCACCAGCAGGGGGGAACTAGCCAGCACAGATACGCAGTATTTT. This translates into CATSRGELASTDTQYF.

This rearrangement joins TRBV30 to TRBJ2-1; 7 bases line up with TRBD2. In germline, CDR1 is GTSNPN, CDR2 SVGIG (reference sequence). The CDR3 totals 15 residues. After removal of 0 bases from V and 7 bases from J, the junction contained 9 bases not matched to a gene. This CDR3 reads CAWSVAAGWGNEQFF. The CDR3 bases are TGTGCCTGGAGTGTAGCAGCGGGATGGGGGAATGAGCAGTTCTTC.

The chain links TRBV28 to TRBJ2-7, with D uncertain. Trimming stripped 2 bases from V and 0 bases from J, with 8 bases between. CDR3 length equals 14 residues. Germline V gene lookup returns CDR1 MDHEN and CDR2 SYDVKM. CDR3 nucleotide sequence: TGTGCCAGCAGTTTAACCATAACCTCCTACGAGCAGTACTTC. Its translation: CASSLTITSYEQYF.

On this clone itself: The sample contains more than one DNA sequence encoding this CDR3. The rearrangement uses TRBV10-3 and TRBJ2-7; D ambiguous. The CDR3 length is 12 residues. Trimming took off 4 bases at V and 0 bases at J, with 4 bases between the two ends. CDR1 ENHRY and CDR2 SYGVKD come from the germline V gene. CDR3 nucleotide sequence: TGTGCCATCAGTGCCAGCTCCTACGAGCAGTACTTC. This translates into CAISASSYEQYF.

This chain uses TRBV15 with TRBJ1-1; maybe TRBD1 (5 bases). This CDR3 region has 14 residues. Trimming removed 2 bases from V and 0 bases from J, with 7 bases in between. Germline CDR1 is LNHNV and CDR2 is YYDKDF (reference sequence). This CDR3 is CATSRSQVNTEAFF. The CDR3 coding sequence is TGTGCCACCAGCAGATCACAGGTGAACACTGAAGCTTTCTTT.

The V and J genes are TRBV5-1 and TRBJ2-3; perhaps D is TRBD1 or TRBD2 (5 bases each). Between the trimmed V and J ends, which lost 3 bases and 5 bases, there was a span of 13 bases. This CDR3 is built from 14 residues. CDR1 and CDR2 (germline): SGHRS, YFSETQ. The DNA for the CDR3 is TGCGCCAGCAGCTCCGGGACCCCCCAAGATACGCAGTATTTT. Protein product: CASSSGTPQDTQYF.

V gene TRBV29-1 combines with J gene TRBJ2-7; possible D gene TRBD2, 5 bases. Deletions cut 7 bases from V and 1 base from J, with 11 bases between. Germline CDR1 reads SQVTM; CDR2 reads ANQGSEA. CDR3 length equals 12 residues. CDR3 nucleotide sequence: TGCAGCGCTGGGCCGGGGTCCTACGAGCAGTACTTC. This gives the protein CSAGPGSYEQYF.

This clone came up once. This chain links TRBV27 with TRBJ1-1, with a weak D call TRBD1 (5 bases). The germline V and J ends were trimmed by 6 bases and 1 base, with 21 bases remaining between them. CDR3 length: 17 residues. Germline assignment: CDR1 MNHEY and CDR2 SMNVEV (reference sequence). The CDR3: CASSQDSRRGENTEAFF. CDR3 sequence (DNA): TGTGCCAGCAGCCAGGATAGCCGGAGAGGGGAGAACACTGAAGCTTTCTTT.

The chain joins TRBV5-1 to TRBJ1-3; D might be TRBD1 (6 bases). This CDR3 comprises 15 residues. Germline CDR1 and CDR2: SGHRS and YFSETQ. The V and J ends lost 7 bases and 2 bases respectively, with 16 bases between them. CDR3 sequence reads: CASSLGGAAGNTIYF. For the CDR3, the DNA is TGCGCCAGCTCCTTAGGGGGGGCAGCTGGAAACACCATATATTTT.

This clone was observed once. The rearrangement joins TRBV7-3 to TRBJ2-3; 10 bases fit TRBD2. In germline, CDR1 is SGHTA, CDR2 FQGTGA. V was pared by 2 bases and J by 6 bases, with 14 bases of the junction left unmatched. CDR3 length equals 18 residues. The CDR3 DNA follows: TGTGCCAGCAGCTTACTTCGGACTAGCGGCTCAGGGGAGGATACGCAGTATTTT. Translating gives CASSLLRTSGSGEDTQYF. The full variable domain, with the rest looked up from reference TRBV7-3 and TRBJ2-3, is GAGVSQTPSNKVTEKGKYVELRCDPISGHTALYWYRQSLGQGPEFLIYFQGTGAADDSGLPNDRFFAVRPEGSVSTLKIQRTERGDSAVYLCASSLLRTSGSGEDTQYFGPGTRLTVL.

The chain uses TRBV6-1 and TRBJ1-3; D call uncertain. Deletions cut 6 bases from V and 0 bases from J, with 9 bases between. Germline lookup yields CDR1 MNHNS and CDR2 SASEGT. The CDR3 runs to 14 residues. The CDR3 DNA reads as TGTGCCAGCAGCGAACAGCTCTCTGGAAACACCATATATTTT. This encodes CASSEQLSGNTIYF.

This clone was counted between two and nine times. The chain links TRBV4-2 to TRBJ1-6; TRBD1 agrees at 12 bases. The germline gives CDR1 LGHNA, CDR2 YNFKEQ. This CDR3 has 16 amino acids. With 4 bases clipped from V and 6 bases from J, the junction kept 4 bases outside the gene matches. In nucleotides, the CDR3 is TGTGCCAGCAGCCGGGGACAGGGGGCTAGTAATTCACCCCTCCACTTT. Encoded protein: CASSRGQGASNSPLHF.

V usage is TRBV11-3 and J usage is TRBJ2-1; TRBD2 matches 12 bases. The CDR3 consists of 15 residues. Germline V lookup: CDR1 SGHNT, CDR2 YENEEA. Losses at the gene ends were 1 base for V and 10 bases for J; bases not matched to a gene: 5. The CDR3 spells CASSLGLAGVGEQFF. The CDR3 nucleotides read TGTGCCAGCAGCTTAGGACTAGCGGGAGTAGGGGAGCAGTTCTTC.

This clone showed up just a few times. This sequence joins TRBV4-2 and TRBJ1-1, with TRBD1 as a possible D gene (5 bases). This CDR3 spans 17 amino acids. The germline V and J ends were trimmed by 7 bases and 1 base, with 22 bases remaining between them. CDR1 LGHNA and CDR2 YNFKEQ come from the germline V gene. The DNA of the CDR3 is TGTGCCAGCAAGTCGTCGTGGCAGGGCCTCCGGAACACTGAAGCTTTCTTT. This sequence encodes CASKSSWQGLRNTEAFF.

CDR3 sequence: CASSRGGGVNTEAFF. Written as DNA, the CDR3 is TGTGCCAGTAGTCGCGGGGGTGGGGTGAACACTGAAGCTTTCTTT. The chain joins TRBV19 to TRBJ1-1; a weak D match, TRBD1 (5 bases). Trimming cost V 5 bases and J 0 bases, with 13 bases left between them. This CDR3 contains 15 residues. From germline, CDR1 is LNHDA and CDR2 SQIVND (reference sequence).

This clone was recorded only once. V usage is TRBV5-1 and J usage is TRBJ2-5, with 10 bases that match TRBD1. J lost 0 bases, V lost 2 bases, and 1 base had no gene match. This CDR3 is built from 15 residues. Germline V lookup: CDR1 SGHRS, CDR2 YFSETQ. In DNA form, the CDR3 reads TGCGCCAGCAGCTTAGGGACAGGGGACCAAGAGACCCAGTACTTC. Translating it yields CASSLGTGDQETQYF.

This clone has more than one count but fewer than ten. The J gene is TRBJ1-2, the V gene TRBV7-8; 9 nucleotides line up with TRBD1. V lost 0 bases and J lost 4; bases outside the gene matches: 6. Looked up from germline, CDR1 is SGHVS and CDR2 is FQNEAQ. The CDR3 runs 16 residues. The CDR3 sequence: CASSLAGGTGFYGYTF. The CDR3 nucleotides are TGTGCCAGCAGCTTAGCGGGCGGGACAGGGTTCTATGGCTACACCTTC.